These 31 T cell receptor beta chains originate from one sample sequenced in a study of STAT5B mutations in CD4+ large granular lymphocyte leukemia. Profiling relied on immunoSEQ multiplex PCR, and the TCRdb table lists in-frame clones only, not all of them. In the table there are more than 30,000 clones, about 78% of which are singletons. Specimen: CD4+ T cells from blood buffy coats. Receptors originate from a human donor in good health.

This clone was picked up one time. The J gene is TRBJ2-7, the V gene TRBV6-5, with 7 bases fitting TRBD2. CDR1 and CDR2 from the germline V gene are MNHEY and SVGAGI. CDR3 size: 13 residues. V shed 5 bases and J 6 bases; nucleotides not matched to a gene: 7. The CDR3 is CASSRRAGSEQYF. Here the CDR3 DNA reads TGTGCCAGCAGTCGACGAGCGGGAAGCGAGCAGTACTTC.

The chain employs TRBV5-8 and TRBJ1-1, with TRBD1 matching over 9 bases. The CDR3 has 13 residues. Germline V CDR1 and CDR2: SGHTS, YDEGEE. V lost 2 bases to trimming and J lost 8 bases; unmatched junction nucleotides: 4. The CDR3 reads CASSLPDRGEAFF. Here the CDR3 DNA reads TGTGCCAGCAGCTTACCGGACAGGGGAGAAGCTTTCTTT.

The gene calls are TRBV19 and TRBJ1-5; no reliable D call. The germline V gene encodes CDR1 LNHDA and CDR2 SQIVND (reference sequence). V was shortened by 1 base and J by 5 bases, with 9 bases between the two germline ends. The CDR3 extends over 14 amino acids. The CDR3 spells CASSIVNTYQPQHF. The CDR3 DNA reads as TGTGCCAGTAGTATAGTCAACACGTATCAGCCCCAGCATTTT.

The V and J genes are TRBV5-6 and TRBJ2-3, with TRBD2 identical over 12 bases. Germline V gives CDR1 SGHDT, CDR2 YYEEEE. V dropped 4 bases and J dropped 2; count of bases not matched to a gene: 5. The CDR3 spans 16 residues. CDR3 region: CASSIRLAGATDTQYF. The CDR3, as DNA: TGTGCCAGCAGCATCCGACTAGCGGGGGCCACAGATACGCAGTATTTT.

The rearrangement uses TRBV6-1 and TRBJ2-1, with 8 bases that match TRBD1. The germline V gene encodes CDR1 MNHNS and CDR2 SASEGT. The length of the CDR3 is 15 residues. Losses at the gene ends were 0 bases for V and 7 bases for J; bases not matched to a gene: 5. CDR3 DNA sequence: TGTGCCAGCAGTGAAGCGGGGACAGGCAATAATGAGCAGTTCTTC. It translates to CASSEAGTGNNEQFF.

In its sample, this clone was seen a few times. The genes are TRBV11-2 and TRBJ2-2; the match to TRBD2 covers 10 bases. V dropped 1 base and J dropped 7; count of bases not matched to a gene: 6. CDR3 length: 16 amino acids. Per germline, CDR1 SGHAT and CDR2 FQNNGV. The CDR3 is CASSLASGSVVGELFF. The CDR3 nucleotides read TGTGCCAGCAGCTTAGCTAGCGGGAGTGTGGTCGGGGAGCTGTTTTTT. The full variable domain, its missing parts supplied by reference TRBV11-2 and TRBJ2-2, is EAGVAQSPRYKIIEKRQSVAFWCNPISGHATLYWYQQILGQGPKLLIQFQNNGVVDDSQLPKDRFSAERLKGVDSTLKIQPAKLEDSAVYLCASSLASGSVVGELFFGEGSRLTVL.

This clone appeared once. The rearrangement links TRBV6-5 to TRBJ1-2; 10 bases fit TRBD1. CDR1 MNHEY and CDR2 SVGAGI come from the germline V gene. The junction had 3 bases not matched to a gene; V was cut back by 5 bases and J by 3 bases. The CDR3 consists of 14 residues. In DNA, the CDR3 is TGTGCCAGCAGTCCGGGACAGGGGCACTATGGCTACACCTTC. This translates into CASSPGQGHYGYTF.

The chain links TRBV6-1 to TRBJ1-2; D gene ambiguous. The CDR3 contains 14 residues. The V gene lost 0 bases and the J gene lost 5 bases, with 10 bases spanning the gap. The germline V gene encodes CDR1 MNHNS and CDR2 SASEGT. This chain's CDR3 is CASSEAQDGYGYTF. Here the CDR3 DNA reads TGTGCCAGCAGTGAAGCGCAAGACGGGTATGGCTACACCTTC.

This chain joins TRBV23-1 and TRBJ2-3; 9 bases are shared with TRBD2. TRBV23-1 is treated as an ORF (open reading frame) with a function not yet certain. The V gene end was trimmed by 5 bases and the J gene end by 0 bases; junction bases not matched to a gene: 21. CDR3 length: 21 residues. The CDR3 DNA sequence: TGCGCCAGCAGTGCCCGAATTACCGGGACTAGCCAAAATACTAGCACAGATACGCAGTATTTT. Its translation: CASSARITGTSQNTSTDTQYF.

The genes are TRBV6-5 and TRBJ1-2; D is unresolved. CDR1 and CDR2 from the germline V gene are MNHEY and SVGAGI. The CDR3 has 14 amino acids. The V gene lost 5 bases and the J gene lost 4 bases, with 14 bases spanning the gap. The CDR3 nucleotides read TGTGCCAGCAGTCCAAACGGGAGCCCCTATGGCTACACCTTC. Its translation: CASSPNGSPYGYTF.

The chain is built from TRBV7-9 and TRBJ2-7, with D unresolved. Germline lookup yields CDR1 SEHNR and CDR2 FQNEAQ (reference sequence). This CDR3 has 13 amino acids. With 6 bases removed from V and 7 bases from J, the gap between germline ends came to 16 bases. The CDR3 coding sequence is TGTGCCAGCAGTCTTAACACGGCGGCAGAGCAGTACTTC. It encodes CASSLNTAAEQYF.

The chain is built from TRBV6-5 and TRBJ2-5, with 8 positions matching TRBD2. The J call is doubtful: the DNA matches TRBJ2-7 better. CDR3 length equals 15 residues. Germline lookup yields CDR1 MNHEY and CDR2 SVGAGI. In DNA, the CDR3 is TGTGCCAGCAGTTTGACAGCGGGGGAAACGTACGAGCAGTACTTC. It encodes CASSLTAGETYEQYF.

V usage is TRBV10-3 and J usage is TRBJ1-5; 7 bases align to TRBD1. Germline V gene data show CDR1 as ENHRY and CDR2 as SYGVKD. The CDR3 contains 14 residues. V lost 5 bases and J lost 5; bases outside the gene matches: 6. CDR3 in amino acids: CAISNRQGHQPQHF. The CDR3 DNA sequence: TGTGCCATCAGTAATCGACAGGGTCATCAGCCCCAGCATTTT.

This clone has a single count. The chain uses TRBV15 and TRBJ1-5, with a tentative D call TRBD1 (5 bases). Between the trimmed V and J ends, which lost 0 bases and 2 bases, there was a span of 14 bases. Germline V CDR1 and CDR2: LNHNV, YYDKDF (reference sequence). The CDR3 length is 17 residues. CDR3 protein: CATSRDHQGQGNQPQHF. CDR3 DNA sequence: TGTGCCACCAGCAGAGATCACCAGGGCCAGGGCAATCAGCCCCAGCATTTT.

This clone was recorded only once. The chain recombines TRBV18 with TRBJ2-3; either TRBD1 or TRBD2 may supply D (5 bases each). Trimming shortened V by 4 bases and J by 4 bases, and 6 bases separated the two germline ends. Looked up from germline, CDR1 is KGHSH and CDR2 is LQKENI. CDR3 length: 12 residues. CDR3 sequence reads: CASSLGADTQYF. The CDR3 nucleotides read TGTGCCAGCTCACTGGGGGCAGATACGCAGTATTTT.

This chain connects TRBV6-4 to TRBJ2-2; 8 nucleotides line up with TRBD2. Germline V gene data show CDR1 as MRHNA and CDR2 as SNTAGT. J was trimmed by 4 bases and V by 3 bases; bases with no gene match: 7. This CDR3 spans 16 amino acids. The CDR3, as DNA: TGTGCCAGCAGTGAGTACAGCGGGGGTCTCACCGGGGAGCTGTTTTTT. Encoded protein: CASSEYSGGLTGELFF.

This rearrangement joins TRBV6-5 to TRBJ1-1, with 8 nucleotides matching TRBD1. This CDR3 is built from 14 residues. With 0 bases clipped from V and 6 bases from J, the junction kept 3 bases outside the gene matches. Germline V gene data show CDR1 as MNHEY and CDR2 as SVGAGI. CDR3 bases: TGTGCCAGCAGTTACTCCAGGGGGCGGGCTGAAGCTTTCTTT. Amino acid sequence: CASSYSRGRAEAFF.

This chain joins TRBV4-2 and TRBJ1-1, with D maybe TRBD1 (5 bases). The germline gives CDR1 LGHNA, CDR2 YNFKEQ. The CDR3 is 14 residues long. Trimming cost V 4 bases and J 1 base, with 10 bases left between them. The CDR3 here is CASSRPGGNTEAFF. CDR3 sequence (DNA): TGTGCCAGCAGCCGGCCTGGGGGGAACACTGAAGCTTTCTTT.

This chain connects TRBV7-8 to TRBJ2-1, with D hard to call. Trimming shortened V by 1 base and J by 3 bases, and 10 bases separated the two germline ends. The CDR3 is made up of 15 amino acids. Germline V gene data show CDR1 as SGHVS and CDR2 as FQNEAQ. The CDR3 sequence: CASSLGLESYNEQFF. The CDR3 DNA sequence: TGTGCCAGCAGCTTAGGTCTAGAGAGCTACAATGAGCAGTTCTTC. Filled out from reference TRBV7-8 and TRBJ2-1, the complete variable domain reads GAGVSQSPRYKVAKRGQDVALRCDPISGHVSLFWYQQALGQGPEFLTYFQNEAQLDKSGLPSDRFFAERPEGSVSTLKIQRTQQEDSAVYLCASSLGLESYNEQFFGPGTRLTVL.

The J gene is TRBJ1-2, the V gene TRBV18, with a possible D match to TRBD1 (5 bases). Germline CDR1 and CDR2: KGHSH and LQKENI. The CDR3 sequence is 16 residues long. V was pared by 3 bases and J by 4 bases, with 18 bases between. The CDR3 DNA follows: TGTGCCAGCTCACCTCCTGGCGGGCAGGGAGCCTATGGCTACACCTTC. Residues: CASSPPGGQGAYGYTF.

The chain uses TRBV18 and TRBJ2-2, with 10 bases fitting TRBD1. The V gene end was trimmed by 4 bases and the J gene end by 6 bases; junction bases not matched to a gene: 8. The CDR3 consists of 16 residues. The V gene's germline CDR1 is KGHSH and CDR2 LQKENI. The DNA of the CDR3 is TGTGCCAGCTCACTAAGACAGGGGGCTGATCCCGGGGAGCTGTTTTTT. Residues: CASSLRQGADPGELFF.

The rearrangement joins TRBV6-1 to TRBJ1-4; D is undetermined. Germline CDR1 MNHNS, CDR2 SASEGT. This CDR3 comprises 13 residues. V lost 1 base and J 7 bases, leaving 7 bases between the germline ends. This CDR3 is CASSEVGGEKLFF. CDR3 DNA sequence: TGTGCCAGCAGTGAAGTAGGAGGTGAAAAACTGTTTTTT.

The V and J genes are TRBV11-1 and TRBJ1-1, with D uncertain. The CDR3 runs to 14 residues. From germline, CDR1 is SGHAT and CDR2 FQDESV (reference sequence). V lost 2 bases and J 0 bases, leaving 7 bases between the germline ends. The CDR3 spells CASSLRGLNTEAFF. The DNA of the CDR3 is TGTGCCAGCAGCTTACGAGGATTGAACACTGAAGCTTTCTTT.

The CDR3 DNA is TGTGCCAGCAGCTTCGTCGGCACTAGCGGGAACAATGAGCAGTTCTTC. Protein sequence: CASSFVGTSGNNEQFF. The chain carries TRBV11-2 and TRBJ2-1; 10 bases match TRBD2. The ends lost 3 bases at V and 5 bases at J; junction bases unmatched: 7. The CDR3 has 16 residues. Germline V gives CDR1 SGHAT, CDR2 FQNNGV.

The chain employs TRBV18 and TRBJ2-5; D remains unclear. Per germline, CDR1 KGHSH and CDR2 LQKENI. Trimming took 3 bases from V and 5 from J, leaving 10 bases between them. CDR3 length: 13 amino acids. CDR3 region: CASSPPSTETQYF. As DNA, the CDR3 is TGTGCCAGCTCACCCCCCTCGACCGAGACCCAGTACTTC. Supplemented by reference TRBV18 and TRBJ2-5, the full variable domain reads NAGVMQNPRHLVRRRGQEARLRCSPMKGHSHVYWYRQLPEEGLKFMVYLQKENIIDESGMPKERFSAEFPKEGPSILRIQQVVRGDSAAYFCASSPPSTETQYFGPGTRLLVL.

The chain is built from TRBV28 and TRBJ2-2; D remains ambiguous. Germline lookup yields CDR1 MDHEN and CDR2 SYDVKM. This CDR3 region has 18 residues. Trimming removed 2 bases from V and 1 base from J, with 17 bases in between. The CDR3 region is CASSLSRWGAENTGELFF. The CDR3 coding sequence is TGTGCCAGCAGTTTAAGTAGGTGGGGTGCGGAGAACACCGGGGAGCTGTTTTTT. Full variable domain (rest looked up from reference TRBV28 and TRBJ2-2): DVKVTQSSRYLVKRTGEKVFLECVQDMDHENMFWYRQDPGLGLRLIYFSYDVKMKEKGDIPEGYSVSREKKERFSLILESASTNQTSMYLCASSLSRWGAENTGELFFGEGSRLTVL.

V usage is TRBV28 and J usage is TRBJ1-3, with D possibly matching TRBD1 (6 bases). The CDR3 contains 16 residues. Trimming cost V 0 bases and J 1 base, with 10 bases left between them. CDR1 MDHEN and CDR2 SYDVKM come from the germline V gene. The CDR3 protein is CASSLWWTASGNTIYF. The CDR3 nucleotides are TGTGCCAGCAGTTTATGGTGGACAGCTTCTGGAAACACCATATATTTT.

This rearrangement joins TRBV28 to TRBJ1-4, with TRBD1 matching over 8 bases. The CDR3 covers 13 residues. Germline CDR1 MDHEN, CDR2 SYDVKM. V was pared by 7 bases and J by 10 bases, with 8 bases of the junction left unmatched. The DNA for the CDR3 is TGTGCCAGCAACGACAGGGGAGGTGCAAAACTGTTTTTT. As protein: CASNDRGGAKLFF.

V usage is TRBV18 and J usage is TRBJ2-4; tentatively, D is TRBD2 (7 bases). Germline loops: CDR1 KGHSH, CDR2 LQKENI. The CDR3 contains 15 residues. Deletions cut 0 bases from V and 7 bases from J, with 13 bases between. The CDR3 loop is CASSPPSRGGNIQYF. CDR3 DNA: TGTGCCAGCTCACCACCATCGAGGGGGGGGAACATTCAGTACTTC. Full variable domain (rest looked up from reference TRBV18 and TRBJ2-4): NAGVMQNPRHLVRRRGQEARLRCSPMKGHSHVYWYRQLPEEGLKFMVYLQKENIIDESGMPKERFSAEFPKEGPSILRIQQVVRGDSAAYFCASSPPSRGGNIQYFGAGTRLSVL.

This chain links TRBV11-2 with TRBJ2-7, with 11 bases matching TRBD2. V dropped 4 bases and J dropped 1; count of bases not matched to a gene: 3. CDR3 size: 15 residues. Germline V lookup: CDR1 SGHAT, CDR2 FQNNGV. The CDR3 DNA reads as TGTGCCAGCAGCTACACTAGCGGGGGTTCCTACGAGCAGTACTTC. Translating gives CASSYTSGGSYEQYF. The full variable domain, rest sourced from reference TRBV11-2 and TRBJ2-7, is EAGVAQSPRYKIIEKRQSVAFWCNPISGHATLYWYQQILGQGPKLLIQFQNNGVVDDSQLPKDRFSAERLKGVDSTLKIQPAKLEDSAVYLCASSYTSGGSYEQYFGPGTRLTVT.

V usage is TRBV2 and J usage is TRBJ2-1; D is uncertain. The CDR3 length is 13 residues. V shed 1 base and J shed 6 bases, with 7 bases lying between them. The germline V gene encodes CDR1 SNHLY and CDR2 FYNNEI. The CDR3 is CASSEGFGNEQFF. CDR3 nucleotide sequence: TGTGCCAGCAGTGAAGGGTTCGGCAATGAGCAGTTCTTC.